These 6 T cell receptor beta chains share one sample of origin, sequenced in a study of CD8+CD57+ T cells in acquired aplastic anemia. The study profiled TCR beta VDJ and CDR3 using genomic DNA as template. Each CDR3 protein gets one entry after TCRdb re-called the reads with MiXCR. The data hold 150,000 to 200,000 distinct CDR3 sequences, with around 60% observed a single time. Sample: sorted CD4+, CD8+, or CD8+CD57+ T cells (not recorded which) from PBMCs. The receptors shown here come from a human donor in good health.

The chain carries TRBV2 and TRBJ2-7; D may be TRBD2 (6 bases). This CDR3 has 11 amino acids. Trimming cost V 5 bases and J 6 bases, with 8 bases left between them. CDR1 and CDR2 from the germline V gene are SNHLY and FYNNEI. The DNA for the CDR3 is TGTGCCAGCAGTACGGGGGTCGAGCAGTACTTC. This sequence encodes CASSTGVEQYF. The full variable domain, with the rest looked up from reference TRBV2 and TRBJ2-7, is EPEVTQTPSHQVTQMGQEVILRCVPISNHLYFYWYRQILGQKVEFLVSFYNNEISEKSEIFDDQFSVERPDGSNFTLKIRSTKLEDSAMYFCASSTGVEQYFGPGTRLTVT.

This clonotype was observed once. This sequence joins TRBV7-2 and TRBJ1-2; D is unclear. This CDR3 is 14 amino acids long. The germline V and J ends were trimmed by 1 base and 6 bases, with 12 bases remaining between them. The germline gives CDR1 SGHTA, CDR2 FQGNSA. CDR3 in amino acids: CASSLGSGMNGYTF. The CDR3 nucleotides read TGTGCCAGCAGCTTAGGGTCTGGAATGAATGGCTACACCTTC. Together with reference TRBV7-2 and TRBJ1-2, the CDR3 gives the full variable domain: GAGVSQSPSNKVTEKGKDVELRCDPISGHTALYWYRQSLGQGLEFLIYFQGNSAPDKSGLPSDRFSAERTGGSVSTLTIQRTQQEDSAVYLCASSLGSGMNGYTFGSGTRLTVV.

This chain uses TRBV20-1 with TRBJ2-7; D perhaps matches TRBD2 (5 bases). The CDR3 loop spans 16 amino acids. Trimming cost V 0 bases and J 4 bases, with 19 bases left between them. The V gene's germline CDR1 is DFQATT and CDR2 SNEGSKA (reference sequence). The CDR3 DNA follows: TGCAGTGCTAGAGATGAGGACTCACCCAAGCGGTACGAGCAGTACTTC. Translated: CSARDEDSPKRYEQYF.

For this clonotype: At one end, the junction sequence differs from germline, possibly due to a read error. This chain joins TRBV19 and TRBJ2-6; TRBD1 might be the D (5 bases). This CDR3 spans 11 amino acids. CDR1 and CDR2 (germline): LNHDA, SQIVND (reference sequence). The CDR3 DNA reads TGTGCCAGTAGTAACAGGAACACTGAAGCTTTC. Protein: CASSNRNTEAF.

V is TRBV5-1 and J is TRBJ2-3; 11 nucleotides line up with TRBD2. The trim removed 0 bases at V and 5 bases at J, leaving 8 bases unmatched. Looked up from germline, CDR1 is SGHRS and CDR2 is YFSETQ. The CDR3 sequence is 17 residues long. CDR3 nucleotide sequence: TGCGCCAGCAGCTTGGCGCTAGCGGGGGGCCGCGGAGATACGCAGTATTTT. This sequence encodes CASSLALAGGRGDTQYF.

V and J are TRBV5-5 and TRBJ2-7, with a weak D call TRBD1 (5 bases). CDR3 length equals 12 residues. The germline V gene encodes CDR1 SGHKS and CDR2 YYEKEE (reference sequence). Trimming took off 0 bases at V and 6 bases at J, with 7 bases between the two ends. The DNA for the CDR3 is TGTGCCAGCAGCTTGGTGGGGCCCGAGCAGTACTTC. Its protein is CASSLVGPEQYF.